Following are 14 T cell receptor beta chains from one sample sequenced in a study of radiation and T cells in renal cell carcinoma. The assay was immunoSEQ multiplex PCR, and TCRdb's table has in-frame clones only and misses some. Of tens of thousands of clones listed, 75% to 85% are singletons. Described time point: blood 2 weeks post-SBRT. Noted treatment: 15 Gy SBRT to primary tumor, nephrectomy 4 weeks later. This material consisted of blood, taken from a patient whose treatment included radiotherapy and nephrectomy. These receptors were obtained from a woman between 65 and 79 years old with renal cell carcinoma.

The V gene is TRBV11-1, the J gene TRBJ2-1; tentatively, D is TRBD1 (5 bases). The germline gives CDR1 SGHAT, CDR2 FQDESV (reference sequence). V was clipped by 5 bases and J by 8 bases, with 19 bases between them. The CDR3 has 15 residues. The CDR3 DNA sequence: TGTGCCAGCAGCGGACACGTACTACCGGCCGATGAGCAGTTCTTC. This sequence encodes CASSGHVLPADEQFF.

The chain employs TRBV7-9 and TRBJ1-1; 7 bases are a match to TRBD1. This CDR3 comprises 14 residues. V shed 5 bases, J shed 1 base, and the junction held 4 bases outside the gene matches. The V gene's germline CDR1 is SEHNR and CDR2 FQNEAQ (reference sequence). CDR3: CASSRQGGNTEAFF. The CDR3 nucleotides read TGTGCCAGCAGCCGACAGGGAGGGAACACTGAAGCTTTCTTT. The full variable domain, completed using reference TRBV7-9 and TRBJ1-1, is DTGVSQNPRHKITKRGQNVTFRCDPISEHNRLYWYRQTLGQGPEFLTYFQNEAQLEKSRLLSDRFSAERPKGSFSTLEIQRTEQGDSAMYLCASSRQGGNTEAFFGQGTRLTVV.

The V gene is TRBV5-4, the J gene TRBJ2-1, with no clear D. Germline V lookup: CDR1 SGHNT, CDR2 YYREEE (reference sequence). Trimming removed 1 base from V and 4 bases from J, with 9 bases in between. The CDR3 is made up of 14 amino acids. The CDR3 DNA sequence: TGTGCCAGCAGCTTGAACGGAGCTTACAATGAGCAGTTCTTC. As protein: CASSLNGAYNEQFF.

V gene TRBV5-1 combines with J gene TRBJ1-2; 7 bases line up with TRBD1. Per the germline V gene, CDR1 is SGHRS and CDR2 is YFSETQ. V was clipped by 0 bases and J by 2 bases; unmatched bases: 1. The CDR3 sequence is 14 residues long. The CDR3: CASSLEQGNYGYTF. DNA of the CDR3: TGCGCCAGCAGCTTGGAACAGGGGAACTATGGCTACACCTTC.

This clone appeared a single time. The V call is TRBV5-6, the J call TRBJ2-3, with TRBD1 as a possible D gene (5 bases). The CDR3 extends over 16 amino acids. The V end lost 2 bases, the J end lost 1 base, and 14 bases lay between the germline ends. Germline CDR1 and CDR2: SGHDT and YYEEEE. The CDR3 here is CASSFWGQYGTDTQYF. CDR3 DNA: TGTGCCAGCAGCTTTTGGGGCCAGTACGGCACAGATACGCAGTATTTT.

The V and J genes are TRBV5-1 and TRBJ1-1, with D possibly being TRBD1 (6 bases). Germline CDR1 is SGHRS and CDR2 is YFSETQ. V dropped 0 bases and J dropped 1 base, with 13 bases sitting between them. The length of the CDR3 is 16 residues. In DNA, the CDR3 is TGCGCCAGCAGCTTGGGGTCAGGGACACCGAACACTGAAGCTTTCTTT. It codes for CASSLGSGTPNTEAFF.

The V gene is TRBV5-6, the J gene TRBJ2-2, with D tentatively TRBD1 or TRBD2 (5 bases each). V lost 4 bases and J lost 4, with 14 bases in between. This CDR3 comprises 15 residues. Germline lookup yields CDR1 SGHDT and CDR2 YYEEEE. The CDR3: CASSPRDVTTGELFF. CDR3 sequence (DNA): TGTGCCAGCAGCCCTAGGGACGTCACCACCGGGGAGCTGTTTTTT.

The chain couples TRBV6-5 to TRBJ2-6; possible D gene TRBD1, 5 bases. V was cut by 6 bases and J by 1 base, with 10 bases left in between. Germline CDR1 is MNHEY and CDR2 is SVGAGI. The CDR3 is 15 residues long. The CDR3 protein is CASSQQVSGANVLTF. For the CDR3, the DNA is TGTGCCAGCAGCCAACAGGTGTCTGGGGCCAACGTCCTGACTTTC.

The chain links TRBV5-1 to TRBJ2-1, with 7 nucleotides matching TRBD1. The CDR3 sequence is 14 residues long. Trimming at V came to 0 bases and at J to 4 bases, leaving 1 base not matched to a gene. Germline V lookup: CDR1 SGHRS, CDR2 YFSETQ. The CDR3 is CASSLGDSYNEQFF. The CDR3 DNA reads as TGCGCCAGCAGCTTGGGGGACAGTTACAATGAGCAGTTCTTC.

This clone was seen a handful of times. V and J are TRBV6-1 and TRBJ2-2, with a weak D call TRBD2 (6 bases). Germline V gives CDR1 MNHNS, CDR2 SASEGT. V lost 3 bases and J 1 base, leaving 12 bases between the germline ends. This CDR3 is built from 16 residues. This CDR3 is CASSDSGRMNTGELFF. In nucleotides, the CDR3 is TGTGCCAGCAGTGATAGCGGAAGGATGAACACCGGGGAGCTGTTTTTT.

This chain joins TRBV19 and TRBJ1-4; TRBD1 matches 7 bases. Germline values: CDR1 LNHDA, CDR2 SQIVND (reference sequence). Losses at the gene ends were 5 bases for V and 0 bases for J; bases not matched to a gene: 12. The CDR3 runs 18 residues. Here the CDR3 DNA reads TGTGCCAGTAGTCCGGACAGGCAACTAATATCAACTAATGAAAAACTGTTTTTT. It is translated as CASSPDRQLISTNEKLFF.

This clone was counted a single time. This chain uses TRBV7-3 with TRBJ2-2; D is perhaps TRBD2 (5 bases). The length of the CDR3 is 14 residues. Trimming took 1 base from V and 4 from J, leaving 7 bases between them. CDR1 and CDR2 (germline): SGHTA, FQGTGA. This CDR3 reads CASSLNGGTGELFF. DNA for the CDR3: TGTGCCAGCAGCTTAAATGGAGGCACCGGGGAGCTGTTTTTT.

This chain connects TRBV9 to TRBJ2-7; D is perhaps TRBD1 (5 bases). Germline V gene lookup returns CDR1 SGDLS and CDR2 YYNGEE. Trimming took 3 bases from V and 1 from J, leaving 11 bases between them. The CDR3 runs to 14 residues. CDR3 residues: CASSEDIASYEQYF. Written as DNA, the CDR3 is TGTGCCAGCAGCGAGGACATAGCTTCCTACGAGCAGTACTTC.

The V and J genes are TRBV5-8 and TRBJ1-2; 7 bases map to TRBD1. Germline V gene sequence: CDR1 SGHTS, CDR2 YDEGEE. V was pared by 1 base and J by 6 bases, with 6 bases of the junction left unmatched. CDR3 length equals 14 residues. This CDR3 is CASSLYRGLNGYTF. The CDR3 DNA follows: TGTGCCAGCAGCTTGTACAGGGGCCTTAATGGCTACACCTTC.